Each of the 16 T cell receptor beta chains below was sequenced from the same sample in a study of T-cell reconstitution after alpha-beta-depleted transplantation in children. For TCRbeta, the library was prepared with unique molecular identifiers. TCRdb fed the PCR reads into MiXCR, producing one record per CDR3 protein. The data contain around 240,000 distinct CDR3 sequences, 9.7% of them seen just once; the ten biggest clones take up about 4.8%. The sequencing used PBMCs from the stem cell graft donor, collected from the stem cell graft. The receptors derive from a human donor who donated a stem cell graft to a child with SCID.

Many counts were recorded for this clonotype. J is TRBJ1-5 and V is TRBV5-1, with D possibly being TRBD1 (5 bases). Germline loops: CDR1 SGHRS, CDR2 YFSETQ. The CDR3 sequence is 15 residues long. V was pared by 1 base and J by 6 bases, with 14 bases between. CDR3 coding DNA: TGCGCCAGCAGCTTGAATACGGGGGTAGCTCAGCCCCAGCATTTT. Amino acids: CASSLNTGVAQPQHF.

As concerns this clonotype: A much larger clone differs by one base, so this may be a read error. V gene TRBV11-1 combines with J gene TRBJ1-4; D is possibly TRBD1 (5 bases). CDR3 length equals 18 residues. Trimming removed 4 bases from V and 0 bases from J, with 18 bases in between. Germline V CDR1 and CDR2: SGHAT, FQDESV (reference sequence). The CDR3 nucleotides are TGTGCCAGCAGCTCCAGTACAGGTTCGCAGGCAACTAATGAAAAACTGTTTTTT. Translated, it gives CASSSSTGSQATNEKLFF.

This clonotype was counted only a few times. The rearrangement uses TRBV7-9 and TRBJ1-1; D is uncertain. The germline V gene encodes CDR1 SEHNR and CDR2 FQNEAQ (reference sequence). CDR3 length: 16 residues. Trimming cost V 2 bases and J 0 bases, with 13 bases left between them. The CDR3 here is CASSLPEVGLNTEAFF. The CDR3 DNA reads as TGTGCCAGCAGCTTACCAGAGGTGGGATTGAACACTGAAGCTTTCTTT.

Remarks on this clonotype: A clone one base away is much larger, so this may be a read error. The chain carries TRBV3-1 and TRBJ1-2, with TRBD1 identical over 10 bases. This CDR3 is built from 15 residues. Germline V gives CDR1 LGHDT, CDR2 YNNKEL (reference sequence). CDR3 DNA: TGTGCCAGCAGCCAGCGGGACAGGGGAACGAGTGGCTACTCCTTC. Residues: CASSQRDRGTSGYSF.

Note on this clonotype: Here the CDR3 omits its conserved ending phenylalanine or tryptophan, so a read error is the likely source. V is TRBV10-2 and J is TRBJ1-2; D possibly corresponds to TRBD1 (5 bases). The V gene's germline CDR1 is WSHSY and CDR2 SAAADI. The V end was cut by 3 bases, the J end by 4 bases, with 15 bases between. The CDR3 runs to 15 residues. CDR3 nucleotides: TGCGCCAGCAGTGAAAACCCCCGGGACGTCTATGGCTACACCATC. Its translation is CASSENPRDVYGYTI.

At least ten counts were recorded for this clonotype. The chain joins TRBV28 to TRBJ2-1; tentative D call: TRBD2 (7 bases). CDR3 length: 16 amino acids. Germline-derived CDR1 and CDR2 are MDHEN and SYDVKM. V dropped 7 bases and J dropped 2 bases, with 18 bases sitting between them. The CDR3 reads CASTPVGGGAYNEQFF. The CDR3 DNA follows: TGTGCCAGCACCCCAGTAGGGGGGGGCGCCTACAATGAGCAGTTCTTC.

This clonotype was picked up many times. This sequence joins TRBV29-1 and TRBJ2-5; a possible D gene is TRBD1 (7 bases). The CDR3 length is 15 residues. Trimming pared 2 bases from V and 5 bases from J, leaving 18 bases between. Germline CDR1 reads SQVTM; CDR2 reads ANQGSEA. The CDR3 bases are TGCAGCGTTGAATCCATCCTCTCAGGGGGGGAGACCCAGTACTTC. Its translation is CSVESILSGGETQYF.

This clonotype was picked up many times. The gene calls are TRBV12-3 or TRBV12-4 and TRBJ2-5; no clear D. The CDR3 extends over 14 amino acids. The V end was cut by 6 bases, the J end by 1 base, with 12 bases between. In nucleotides, the CDR3 is TGTGCCAGCAGCACCCTTGGCTTCCAAGAGACCCAGTACTTC. Translated, it gives CASSTLGFQETQYF.

The V call is TRBV5-4, the J call TRBJ1-6; D possibly corresponds to TRBD1 (5 bases). CDR1 is SGHNT and CDR2 is YYREEE in the germline V gene (reference sequence). The V and J ends lost 4 bases and 9 bases respectively, with 17 bases between them. This CDR3 is 15 amino acids long. Here the CDR3 reads CASSATGQGPSPLHF. The CDR3 bases are TGTGCCAGCAGCGCGACGGGGCAGGGACCTTCACCCCTCCACTTT.

This clonotype was detected many times. The chain recombines TRBV29-1 with TRBJ2-5; D is undetermined. CDR3 length: 13 amino acids. Per the germline V gene, CDR1 is SQVTM and CDR2 is ANQGSEA. Trimming removed 3 bases from V and 4 bases from J, with 12 bases in between. CDR3 DNA sequence: TGCAGCGTTGAGTGGGGTGGACGAGAGACCCAGTACTTC. It encodes CSVEWGGRETQYF.

In its sample, this clonotype was seen many times. The chain links TRBV3-1 to TRBJ2-3; no reliable D call. The CDR3 contains 12 residues. Germline-derived CDR1 and CDR2 are LGHDT and YNNKEL (reference sequence). With 3 bases removed from V and 4 bases from J, the gap between germline ends came to 5 bases. The CDR3 DNA follows: TGTGCCAGCAGCCAGGAACCAGATACGCAGTATTTT. It translates to CASSQEPDTQYF.

This clonotype appeared many times. The rearrangement links TRBV7-2 to TRBJ2-3, with TRBD2 as a possible D gene (6 bases). The ends were cut back, 5 bases at V and 4 bases at J, with 7 bases in the middle. Germline V gene lookup returns CDR1 SGHTA and CDR2 FQGNSA. The CDR3 covers 12 residues. CDR3 DNA: TGTGCCAGCAGCGGACTACCAGATACGCAGTATTTT. Amino acids: CASSGLPDTQYF.

This clonotype was recorded at least ten times. This rearrangement joins TRBV5-1 to TRBJ2-3, with 8 bases lining up with TRBD2. The CDR3 runs 16 residues. CDR1 SGHRS and CDR2 YFSETQ come from the germline V gene. The V and J ends lost 0 bases and 4 bases, in that order; junction bases with no gene match: 7. For the CDR3, the DNA is TGCGCCAGCAGCTTGGAAGGCGGGGGGCGCGCAGATACGCAGTATTTT. Its translation: CASSLEGGGRADTQYF.

This clonotype was seen many times. The rearrangement links TRBV5-1 to TRBJ2-1, with 16 bases identical to TRBD2. CDR3 length: 17 amino acids. V lost 0 bases and J lost 6; bases outside the gene matches: 3. Germline lookup yields CDR1 SGHRS and CDR2 YFSETQ. CDR3 nucleotides: TGCGCCAGCAGCTTGGTCGGGACTAGCGGGGGGGCCAATGAGCAGTTCTTC. It codes for CASSLVGTSGGANEQFF. Full variable domain (outside the CDR3, taken from reference TRBV5-1 and TRBJ2-1): KAGVTQTPRYLIKTRGQQVTLSCSPISGHRSVSWYQQTPGQGLQFLFEYFSETQRNKGNFPGRFSGRQFSNSRSEMNVSTLELGDSALYLCASSLVGTSGGANEQFFGPGTRLTVL.

The chain links TRBV27 to TRBJ1-1, with 9 bases fitting TRBD1. V was clipped by 3 bases and J by 4 bases; unmatched bases: 12. The CDR3 extends over 17 amino acids. The germline CDR1 and CDR2 sequences are MNHEY and SMNVEV (reference sequence). This chain's CDR3 is CASSFRPFGTGRTEAFF. The CDR3 nucleotides read TGTGCCAGCAGTTTCCGGCCCTTCGGGACAGGGCGCACTGAAGCTTTCTTT.

Many counts were recorded for this clonotype. The J gene is TRBJ2-2, the V gene TRBV12-3 or TRBV12-4, with D possibly being TRBD1 (5 bases). The length of the CDR3 is 14 residues. V was clipped by 3 bases and J by 1 base, with 6 bases between them. As DNA, the CDR3 is TGTGCCAGCAGTTTGACAGAGAACACCGGGGAGCTGTTTTTT. This codes for CASSLTENTGELFF.